A single sample is the source of the 17 T cell receptor beta chains below, sequenced in a study of T cells after yellow fever vaccination. Via MiXCR, TCRdb re-called the 5' RACE reads, giving one row per CDR3 protein. The table includes a few hundred thousand distinct CDR3 sequences, approximately 4% detected once. This specimen consisted of PBMCs, obtained 5 days after the yellow fever booster vaccination. These receptors all come from a man younger than 30 who received the YFV17D yellow fever vaccine.

The chain combines TRBV12-3 or TRBV12-4 with TRBJ2-3; 8 bases are shared with TRBD2. The CDR3 spans 13 residues. The V and J ends lost 7 bases and 5 bases, in that order; junction bases with no gene match: 5. CDR3 loop: CASMRGAEDTQYF. The CDR3 DNA sequence: TGTGCCAGCATGCGGGGGGCTGAAGATACGCAGTATTTT.

This clonotype was observed many times. The chain recombines TRBV6-2 or TRBV6-3 with TRBJ1-1, with a possible D match to TRBD1 (5 bases). Germline V gene lookup returns CDR1 MNHEY and CDR2 SVGEGT. The CDR3 consists of 14 residues. Trimming shortened V by 4 bases and J by 6 bases, and 15 bases separated the two germline ends. The CDR3 DNA sequence: TGTGCCAGCAGTTCCGCTTCCCAGGGCTCTGAAGCTTTCTTT. It translates to CASSSASQGSEAFF.

This clonotype came up many times. The chain carries TRBV5-1 and TRBJ1-6; D gene unclear. This CDR3 is built from 17 residues. Germline V gene data show CDR1 as SGHRS and CDR2 as YFSETQ. Trimming removed 4 bases at V and 3 bases at J, with 17 bases between. CDR3 in amino acids: CASSTNPGSHYNSPLHF. DNA of the CDR3: TGCGCCAGCAGCACCAACCCAGGAAGCCACTATAATTCACCCCTCCACTTT.

The chain links TRBV29-1 to TRBJ1-2; D not resolved. The germline CDR1 and CDR2 sequences are SQVTM and ANQGSEA. The length of the CDR3 is 12 residues. V shed 3 bases and J shed 5 bases, with 10 bases lying between them. DNA for the CDR3: TGCAGCGTTGATGGCAGGAATTATGGCTACACCTTC. Its protein is CSVDGRNYGYTF.

V and J are TRBV5-4 and TRBJ2-5, with 15 positions matching TRBD2. Looked up from germline, CDR1 is SGHNT and CDR2 is YYREEE (reference sequence). The V gene end was trimmed by 3 bases and the J gene end by 5 bases; junction bases not matched to a gene: 5. CDR3 length: 16 residues. This CDR3 reads CASSSGLAGGDETQYF. CDR3 DNA: TGTGCCAGCAGCTCAGGACTAGCGGGGGGGGATGAGACCCAGTACTTC.

This clonotype was observed many times. The rearrangement links TRBV20-1 to TRBJ1-5, with D perhaps matching TRBD1 (6 bases). Trimming shortened V by 6 bases and J by 4 bases, and 22 bases separated the two germline ends. Germline CDR1 and CDR2: DFQATT and SNEGSKA (reference sequence). The CDR3 is 16 residues long. The CDR3 DNA reads as TGCAGTGCCAGACCACACGGACAGTTGGGTAATCAGCCCCAGCATTTT. Its protein product is CSARPHGQLGNQPQHF.

V is TRBV4-2 and J is TRBJ1-6; TRBD1 agrees at 10 bases. After removal of 2 bases from V and 10 bases from J, the junction contained 5 bases not matched to a gene. CDR3 size: 15 residues. Germline values: CDR1 LGHNA, CDR2 YNFKEQ. The CDR3 is CASSQHPGQGSPLHF. CDR3 coding DNA: TGTGCCAGCAGCCAACACCCGGGACAGGGGTCACCCCTCCACTTT.

The V call is TRBV5-6, the J call TRBJ2-1, with 8 bases that match TRBD1. The germline V gene encodes CDR1 SGHDT and CDR2 YYEEEE. With V trimmed by 4 bases and J by 11 bases, 14 bases remained unmatched. The CDR3 extends over 15 amino acids. The chain's CDR3 is CASSRRRGRYKQQFF. CDR3 nucleotides: TGTGCCAGCAGCCGACGCAGGGGGCGATACAAACAGCAGTTCTTC.

The table lists this clonotype with a few counts. The CDR3 region is CASSQRLAGGPTSTDTQYF. Here the CDR3 DNA reads TGTGCCAGCAGCCAGAGACTAGCGGGGGGACCCACTAGCACAGATACGCAGTATTTT. The rearrangement uses TRBV13 and TRBJ2-3, with 13 bases that match TRBD2. The trim removed 5 bases at V and 0 bases at J, leaving 11 bases unmatched. Germline CDR1 reads PRHDT; CDR2 reads FYEKMQ (reference sequence). The length of the CDR3 is 19 residues.

This clonotype appeared a few times. Germline and junction disagree at one end, which may indicate a read error. The CDR3 DNA sequence: TGTGCTAGCAGCTTATCCTTGGGTTCGTACCAAGAGACCCAGTACTTC. This encodes CASSLSLGSYQETQYF. The V and J genes are TRBV7-7 and TRBJ2-5; D unclear. In germline, CDR1 is SSHAT, CDR2 FNYEAQ (reference sequence). The CDR3 runs 16 residues.

The chain is built from TRBV6-2 or TRBV6-3 and TRBJ2-1; D not certain. This CDR3 is built from 13 residues. The germline V gene has CDR1 MNHEY and CDR2 SVGEGT. V shed 6 bases and J shed 5 bases, with 11 bases lying between them. This CDR3 is CASRMAGHNEQFF. DNA of the CDR3: TGTGCCAGCAGGATGGCAGGCCACAATGAGCAGTTCTTC.

The chain employs TRBV12-3 or TRBV12-4 and TRBJ1-1; D is unclear. Trimming took 7 bases from V and 5 from J, leaving 14 bases between them. This CDR3 region has 13 residues. In DNA, the CDR3 is TGTGCCAGCAAACGCGCCGCGGGGACTGAAGCTTTCTTT. Its translation is CASKRAAGTEAFF.

The table lists this clonotype with many counts. The rearrangement uses TRBV7-2 and TRBJ2-3; D ambiguous. Germline CDR1 SGHTA, CDR2 FQGNSA. The V and J ends lost 5 bases and 0 bases respectively, with 9 bases between them. This CDR3 has 14 residues. The DNA for the CDR3 is TGTGCCAGCAGCCTGTCGGTTAGCACAGATACGCAGTATTTT. It is translated as CASSLSVSTDTQYF.

This rearrangement joins TRBV3-1 to TRBJ1-2; 10 nucleotides agree with TRBD1. Germline CDR1 and CDR2: LGHDT and YNNKEL (reference sequence). This CDR3 comprises 14 residues. V shed 8 bases, J shed 4 bases, and the junction held 7 bases outside the gene matches. The CDR3 sequence is CASEDRGRGYGYTF. For the CDR3, the DNA is TGTGCCAGCGAAGACAGGGGGCGCGGCTATGGCTACACCTTC.

This clonotype was detected a few times. The genes are TRBV7-9 and TRBJ1-1; D gene unclear. V dropped 4 bases and J dropped 1 base, with 10 bases sitting between them. The CDR3 has 14 residues. From germline, CDR1 is SEHNR and CDR2 FQNEAQ (reference sequence). The CDR3 sequence is CASSSGRENTEAFF. Written as DNA, the CDR3 is TGTGCCAGCAGCTCAGGACGGGAGAACACTGAAGCTTTCTTT.

The chain recombines TRBV6-2 or TRBV6-3 with TRBJ1-5; D perhaps matches TRBD1 (6 bases). Trimming left V 0 bases short and J 8 bases short, with 14 bases between. The CDR3 loop spans 15 amino acids. CDR1 MNHEY and CDR2 SVGEGT come from the germline V gene. The CDR3 here is CASSYSRTDREPQHF. CDR3 nucleotide sequence: TGTGCCAGCAGTTACTCGCGGACAGATCGGGAGCCCCAGCATTTT.

This clonotype was counted only a few times. This chain connects TRBV5-1 to TRBJ1-4; D might be TRBD1 (5 bases). The CDR3 has 14 amino acids. Germline lookup yields CDR1 SGHRS and CDR2 YFSETQ. V gave up 4 bases and J gave up 4 bases, with 11 bases separating them. The CDR3 sequence is CASSPGRYNEKLFF. In DNA, the CDR3 is TGCGCCAGCAGCCCGGGACGGTATAATGAAAAACTGTTTTTT.